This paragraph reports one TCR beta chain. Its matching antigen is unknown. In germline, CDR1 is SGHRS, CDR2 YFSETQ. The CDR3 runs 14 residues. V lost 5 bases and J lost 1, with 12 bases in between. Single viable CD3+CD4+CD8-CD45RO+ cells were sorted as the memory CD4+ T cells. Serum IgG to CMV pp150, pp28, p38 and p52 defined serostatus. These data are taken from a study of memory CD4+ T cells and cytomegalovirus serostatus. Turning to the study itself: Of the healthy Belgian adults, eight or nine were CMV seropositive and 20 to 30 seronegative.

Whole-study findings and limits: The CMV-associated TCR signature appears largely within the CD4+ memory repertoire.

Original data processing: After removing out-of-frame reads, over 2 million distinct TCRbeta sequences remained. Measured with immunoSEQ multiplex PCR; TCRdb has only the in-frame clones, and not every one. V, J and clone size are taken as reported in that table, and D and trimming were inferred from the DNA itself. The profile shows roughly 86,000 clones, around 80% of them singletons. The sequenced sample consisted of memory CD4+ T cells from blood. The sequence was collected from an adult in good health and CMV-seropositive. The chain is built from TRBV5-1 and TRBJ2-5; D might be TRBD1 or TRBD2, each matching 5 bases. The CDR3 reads CASRPGRSQETQYF. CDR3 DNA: TGCGCCAGCAGACCGGGACGGTCCCAAGAGACCCAGTACTTC.